This T cell receptor (beta chain) was identified in a study of CD8 T cells in Susac syndrome. Reverse transcription of 0.5 to 1 ug RNA used random hexamers. The TCR beta CDR3 was amplified by immunoSEQ multiplex PCR across 54 Vbeta, 13 Jbeta. A single record per CDR3 protein comes from TCRdb applying MiXCR to the immunoSEQ multiplex PCR reads. Among about 210,000 distinct CDR3 sequences listed, 95% were seen once. Sequencing of TCR beta covered CD8+ and CD4+ T cells obtained from blood. CD8+ and CD4+ T cells were negatively isolated; TEMRA cells were FACS-enriched. Whole-study results and caveats: As the study acknowledged, the number of individuals in its TCR sequencing and HLA analysis was relatively small.

In regard to this clonotype: Its antigen is not identified.

Germline CDR1 LNHNV, CDR2 YYDKDF (reference sequence). Losses at the gene ends were 2 bases for V and 0 bases for J; bases not matched to a gene: 7. The CDR3 runs to 17 residues. Sequenced sample: CD4+ T cells from PBMCs. The rearrangement uses TRBV15 and TRBJ2-4, with 7 bases matching TRBD1. The TCR was taken from a human donor with multiple sclerosis. CDR3 sequence (DNA): TGTGCCACCAGCAGATACCGACAGGGTCTAGCCAAAAACATTCAGTACTTC. Its protein product is CATSRYRQGLAKNIQYF.